This T cell receptor (beta chain) was found in a study of blood T cell repertoires in COVID-19. The overall study: The United States, Italy and Spain supplied acute and convalescent COVID-19 samples. Nucleic acid was either cDNA or gDNA, and it came from T cells, B-cell-depleted T cells, or PBMCs.

This clone has a handful of counts. CDR3 length: 13 residues. J was trimmed by 3 bases and V by 11 bases; bases with no gene match: 9. Source study methods: Researchers report that nucleated cell counts were estimated from reference gene primer amplification. Some clones are missing from TCRdb's copy, which holds only in-frame ones; the method was immunoSEQ multiplex PCR. Clone size and the V and J calls come from that table; the DNA yielded D and trimming. Of around 150,000 clones in the sample, approximately 82% were seen once. The sequencing sample was made of peripheral blood. This sequence was found in a woman of 80 years or more with acute or convalescent COVID-19. This chain uses TRBV23-1 with TRBJ1-1, with TRBD1 matching 7 bases. TRBV23-1 is an ORF; its function is uncertain. CDR3 amino acids: CAGKRTGYTEAFF. The DNA for the CDR3 is TGCGCCGGAAAACGGACAGGCTACACTGAAGCTTTCTTT.